This TCR beta chain was identified in a study of blood T cell repertoires in COVID-19 (dated by TCRdb to 2018 to 2020). Regarding the research as a whole: Samples from collaborators originated in the United States, Italy and Spain and spanned both the acute and convalescent phases of COVID-19. The prospective study material was composed of cDNA or gDNA derived from T cells, B-cell-depleted T cells, or PBMCs. Deeply sampled blood TCRbeta repertoires from subjects exposed to, actively infected with, or recovered from COVID-19 were included in the dataset. The repertoires were made available in a free public database intended to serve as a resource for research on the immune response to SARS-CoV-2. The samples were drawn from the first 160 participants of the ongoing ImmuneRACE study and from 950 to 1,500 subjects provided by 6 global collaborators. A de-identified subject ID, COVID-19 status, age in years and sex were almost always included in the sample metadata. Where available, HLA class I and class II types were taken from metadata supplied by the sample provider and were not determined by assay-based typing. Overall study outcomes, separate from this receptor: Clinical and demographic metadata were provided uncurated, with the amount varying by source and participant.

About this clone: Its antigen target is currently unknown. Base qualities are not recorded, but no much larger clone differs from it by a single base.

CDR1 and CDR2 were assigned from the germline V gene as SGHRS and YFSETQ. The cysteine opens and the phenylalanine closes a CDR3 of 15 amino acids. Left in the record is the CDR3 DNA by itself, 45 bases read in frame from the first base. The V end loses 1 base and the J end loses 4 bases, and a stretch of 14 bases separates them. The immunoSEQ Assay, a bias-controlled multiplex PCR, was used to amplify TCRbeta CDR3 regions from genomic DNA. The original methods were these. Within the assay, amplification of reference gene primers was used to estimate how many nucleated cells each sample contained. To quantify the absolute abundance of each unique TCRbeta CDR3 rearrangement, sequence reads were collapsed and filtered. For each sample, productive Simpson clonality was calculated as the square root of Simpson's diversity index across productive rearrangements. TCRdb re-hosts the immuneACCESS table, in-frame sequences only. Its copies lack some clones; in the studies checked, an unresolved V gene accounts for under half of them, and the cause for the rest is not known. The D gene and trimming were derived from the DNA, and the V and J assignments and clone size from that table. The sample contains 25,000 to 35,000 clones, 85% to 95% of them found a single time. The ten largest clones add up to approximately 0.78% of the sample.

At one collaborating source in Seattle, patients were enrolled during active infection and were followed longitudinally through the course of disease. Each collaborating institution followed its own protocols to collect whole blood in K2EDTA tubes. Collaborator samples were shipped for TCRbeta analysis as frozen whole blood, isolated PBMCs, or DNA extracted from either sample type. The rearrangement joined TRBV5-1 to TRBJ1-1; no D gene call is confident. This clonotype originated in a woman in her sixties or seventies with COVID-19, enrolled during active disease. The sample consisted of peripheral blood. The nucleotides read TGCGCCAGCAGCTTGACCCCCGGGGATCTCACTGAAGCTTTCTTT. This encodes CASSLTPGDLTEAFF. Full variable domain (CDR3 extended with the reference TRBV5-1 and TRBJ1-1 proteins): KAGVTQTPRYLIKTRGQQVTLSCSPISGHRSVSWYQQTPGQGLQFLFEYFSETQRNKGNFPGRFSGRQFSNSRSEMNVSTLELGDSALYLCASSLTPGDLTEAFFGQGTRLTVV.